The TCR beta chain described here comes from a study of blood T cell repertoires in COVID-19. As for the study in general: Spain, Italy and the United States supplied samples that represented acute and convalescent COVID-19.

Between the trimmed V and J ends, which lost 2 bases and 7 bases, there was a span of 17 bases. Germline V gene sequence: CDR1 GTSNPN, CDR2 SVGIG (reference sequence). CDR3 length: 15 residues. Per the original methods: Counts of nucleated cells, estimated from reference gene primer amplification, were obtained. Repertoires were generated with immunoSEQ multiplex PCR, while TCRdb's copy carries only in-frame clones and drops some. V and J calls and clone size are as listed in that table; D and trimming were resolved from the DNA. The sample lists some 400,000 clones, approximately 77% seen once, with 1.1% in the top ten.

The receptor's source is a human donor with acute or convalescent COVID-19. The donor label of this sample is uncertain. The chain joins TRBV30 to TRBJ1-4; possibly TRBD1 for D (6 bases). Sample: peripheral blood. The CDR3 nucleotides are TGTGCCTGGAGTCGGACAGATCTAGGGGGTGAAAAACTGTTTTTT. Translating gives CAWSRTDLGGEKLFF.